This passage covers 20 T cell receptor beta chains from one sample sequenced in a study of response to subunit inactivated influenza vaccine (dated by TCRdb to the late 2010s). Library construction relied on RT-PCR. TCRdb shows the sequencer as Illumina HiSeq 2500. TCRdb trimmed the raw reads at Q25, called clones with MiXCR and kept productive beta chains. One record per CDR3 amino acid sequence lists the most common genes and DNA. The sample yields around 570,000 distinct CDR3 sequences; approximately 7.6% were counted once. Roughly 13% of the sample rests with the top ten. The source was PBMCs from blood, collected less than 25 months after vaccination. These TCRs come from a man aged 45 to 70 who received an inactivated influenza vaccine. Donor details come from another sample of the same person, matched by shared clones.

The chain recombines TRBV5-1 with TRBJ2-3; D not resolved. The CDR3 spans 15 residues. V shed 1 base and J shed 1 base, with 10 bases lying between them. Germline CDR1 reads SGHRS; CDR2 reads YFSETQ. CDR3 nucleotides: TGCGCCAGCAGCTTGTGGGGTTCCGGCACAGATACGCAGTATTTT. Translating gives CASSLWGSGTDTQYF.

This clonotype was observed at least ten times. The genes are TRBV4-3 and TRBJ2-7, with D possibly TRBD1 on 5 matching bases. This CDR3 has 15 amino acids. With 5 bases removed from V and 0 bases from J, the gap between germline ends came to 14 bases. Per germline, CDR1 LGHNA and CDR2 YSLEER. For the CDR3, the DNA is TGCGCCAGCAGCTTACAGGTTCGCCCCTCCTACGAGCAGTACTTC. Protein: CASSLQVRPSYEQYF.

The genes are TRBV20-1 and TRBJ2-2, with 11 bases fitting TRBD2. After removal of 6 bases from V and 7 bases from J, the junction contained 4 bases not matched to a gene. This CDR3 has 13 amino acids. Germline CDR1 reads DFQATT; CDR2 reads SNEGSKA (reference sequence). Written as DNA, the CDR3 is TGCAGTGCCCACGGGACTAGCGGCGGGGAGCTGTTTTTT. Its translation: CSAHGTSGGELFF.

This clonotype was found many times. The rearrangement uses TRBV20-1 and TRBJ1-5; 8 bases fit TRBD1. Germline V lookup: CDR1 DFQATT, CDR2 SNEGSKA (reference sequence). The J segment lost 2 bases and the V segment lost 6 bases, leaving 9 bases of the junction unmatched. The CDR3 sequence is 15 residues long. CDR3 sequence reads: CSACRTGRGNQPQHF. The CDR3 nucleotides read TGCAGTGCGTGTAGGACAGGGCGCGGCAATCAGCCCCAGCATTTT.

A few counts support this clonotype. The chain combines TRBV5-5 with TRBJ2-1; 8 positions match TRBD1. CDR3 length: 14 residues. Losses at the gene ends were 1 base for V and 9 bases for J; bases not matched to a gene: 6. Looked up from germline, CDR1 is SGHKS and CDR2 is YYEKEE (reference sequence). DNA for the CDR3: TGTGCCAGCAGCTTGCTGCAGGGGGCGATTGAGCAGTTCTTC. It codes for CASSLLQGAIEQFF.

The V call is TRBV12-3 or TRBV12-4, the J call TRBJ1-2, with D maybe TRBD1 (6 bases). This CDR3 is built from 13 residues. Trimming pared 6 bases from V and 2 bases from J, leaving 10 bases between. CDR3 nucleotides: TGTGCCAGCAGATTAACAGGGAACTATGGCTACACCTTC. This codes for CASRLTGNYGYTF.

The sample holds a few counts of this clonotype. The rearrangement uses TRBV3-1 and TRBJ2-5; 10 positions agree with TRBD1. J lost 3 bases, V lost 3 bases, and 4 bases had no gene match. Germline values: CDR1 LGHDT, CDR2 YNNKEL (reference sequence). The CDR3 covers 15 residues. The CDR3 loop reads CASSQTTGGKETQYF. The CDR3 DNA is TGTGCCAGCAGCCAGACGACAGGGGGCAAAGAGACCCAGTACTTC.

The table lists this clonotype with many counts. J is TRBJ2-1 and V is TRBV25-1, with 7 nucleotides matching TRBD2. Germline CDR1 and CDR2: MGHDK and SYGVNS. V lost 5 bases to trimming and J lost 2 bases; unmatched junction nucleotides: 3. CDR3 size: 14 residues. CDR3: CASSSSGTYNEQFF. The CDR3 DNA reads as TGTGCCAGCAGTTCTAGCGGAACCTACAATGAGCAGTTCTTC.

This chain links TRBV5-1 with TRBJ2-1; 7 positions agree with TRBD1. Germline CDR1 and CDR2: SGHRS and YFSETQ. J was trimmed by 5 bases and V by 4 bases; bases with no gene match: 9. CDR3 size: 15 residues. The CDR3 region is CASSKTGYGDNEQFF. The CDR3, as DNA: TGCGCCAGCAGCAAGACAGGGTACGGGGACAATGAGCAGTTCTTC.

This clonotype was observed a few times. V and J are TRBV18 and TRBJ1-1; maybe TRBD1 (6 bases). The germline CDR1 and CDR2 sequences are KGHSH and LQKENI. CDR3 length: 16 residues. Trimming cost V 3 bases and J 0 bases, with 14 bases left between them. CDR3 sequence reads: CASSPVAQGLNTEAFF. DNA of the CDR3: TGTGCCAGCTCACCCGTCGCACAGGGTTTGAACACTGAAGCTTTCTTT.

This clonotype turned up a few times. The CDR3 DNA sequence: TGTGCCAGCAGTTTTGGGTCAGGGGGCCTGGGGACTGAAGCTTTCTTT. The encoded protein is CASSFGSGGLGTEAFF. This chain uses TRBV12-3 or TRBV12-4 with TRBJ1-1; 8 nucleotides match TRBD1. CDR3 size: 16 residues. The trim removed 3 bases at V and 5 bases at J, leaving 11 bases unmatched.

The chain joins TRBV12-3 or TRBV12-4 to TRBJ2-3; 8 bases fit TRBD2. The CDR3 runs to 14 residues. Losses at the gene ends were 7 bases for V and 4 bases for J; bases not matched to a gene: 7. The CDR3 region has the DNA TGTGCCAGCAACGTGGGACTAGTTTCAGATACGCAGTATTTT. It encodes CASNVGLVSDTQYF.

This clonotype was observed a few times. The rearrangement links TRBV6-5 to TRBJ1-1, with 8 bases that match TRBD1. V lost 0 bases and J lost 11; bases outside the gene matches: 11. Looked up from germline, CDR1 is MNHEY and CDR2 is SVGAGI. The CDR3 covers 15 residues. CDR3 sequence: CASSYSSRGLGKAFF. The CDR3 DNA reads as TGTGCCAGCAGTTACTCGAGCAGGGGGCTTGGCAAGGCTTTCTTT.

To note about this clonotype: At one boundary the junction diverges from the germline segment, which might be a read error. The rearrangement uses TRBV7-9 and TRBJ1-3; perhaps TRBD1 as D (6 bases). The CDR3 length is 15 residues. Germline values: CDR1 SEHNR, CDR2 FQNEAQ (reference sequence). The CDR3 loop is CASSPSQGSGNTLYF. CDR3 bases: TGTGCCAGCAGCCCATCACAGGGCTCTGGAAACACCCTATATTTT.

This chain connects TRBV4-2 to TRBJ2-7, with 10 nucleotides matching TRBD1. Trimming cost V 0 bases and J 2 bases; bases outside gene matches: 7. Per germline, CDR1 LGHNA and CDR2 YNFKEQ. There are 17 residues in the CDR3. CDR3 bases: TGTGCCAGCAGCCAAGATGACTGGGACAGGGGAACCTACGAGCAGTACTTC. Its translation is CASSQDDWDRGTYEQYF.

This clonotype was observed a handful of times. This chain joins TRBV20-1 and TRBJ2-1; 14 bases align to TRBD2. There are 15 residues in the CDR3. Germline-derived CDR1 and CDR2 are DFQATT and SNEGSKA (reference sequence). J was trimmed by 9 bases and V by 3 bases; bases with no gene match: 7. The CDR3 loop is CSASGGLAGALEQFF. CDR3 in DNA: TGCAGTGCTAGTGGGGGACTAGCGGGGGCCCTTGAGCAGTTCTTC.

This clonotype occurred a few times. This chain joins TRBV11-1 and TRBJ2-1; the D gene is possibly TRBD1 (5 bases). The ends were cut back, 0 bases at V and 0 bases at J, with 18 bases in the middle. The germline CDR1 and CDR2 sequences are SGHAT and FQDESV (reference sequence). The CDR3 consists of 19 residues. CDR3 DNA: TGTGCCAGCAGCTTAGCGCGTTTGGGGCATGCCTTCTCCTACAATGAGCAGTTCTTC. Its translation: CASSLARLGHAFSYNEQFF.

Ten or more counts support this clonotype. The chain uses TRBV20-1 and TRBJ2-1; TRBD1 matches at 7 bases. Trimming removed 0 bases from V and 1 base from J; junction bases left unmatched: 3. The CDR3 contains 15 residues. The germline V gene encodes CDR1 DFQATT and CDR2 SNEGSKA (reference sequence). CDR3 sequence: CSARDDRVSYNEQFF. The DNA for the CDR3 is TGCAGTGCTAGAGATGACAGGGTGTCCTACAATGAGCAGTTCTTC.

Only a few counts were recorded for this clonotype. The genes are TRBV9 and TRBJ1-1; D remains ambiguous. V was pared by 3 bases and J by 2 bases, with 8 bases between. CDR1 and CDR2 from the germline V gene are SGDLS and YYNGEE. This CDR3 is 13 amino acids long. As DNA, the CDR3 is TGTGCCAGCAGCGCACACAGTAACACTGAAGCTTTCTTT. Its protein product is CASSAHSNTEAFF.

With regard to this clonotype: This sequence may be a read error, since a much larger clone differs from it by one base. This chain joins TRBV28 and TRBJ2-7, with D unclear. V was shortened by 6 bases and J by 3 bases, with 9 bases between the two germline ends. CDR3 length: 12 residues. Germline V gives CDR1 MDHEN, CDR2 SYDVKM. CDR3 protein: CASRLHGYEQYF. CDR3 bases: TGTGCCAGCAGGTTACACGGCTACGAGCAGTACTTC.